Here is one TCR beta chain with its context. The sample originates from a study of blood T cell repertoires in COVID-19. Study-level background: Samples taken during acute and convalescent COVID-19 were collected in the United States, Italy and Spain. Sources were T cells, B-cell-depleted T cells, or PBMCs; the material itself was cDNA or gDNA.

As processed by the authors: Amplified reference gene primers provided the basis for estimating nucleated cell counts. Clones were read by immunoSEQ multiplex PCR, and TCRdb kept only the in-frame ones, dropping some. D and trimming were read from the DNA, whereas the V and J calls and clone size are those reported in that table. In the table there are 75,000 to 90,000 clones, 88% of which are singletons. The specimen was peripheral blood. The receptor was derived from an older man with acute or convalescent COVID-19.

CDR3 nucleotides: TGTGCCAGCACCCTCGAAGTTGGCTACACCGGGGAGCTGTTTTTT. This encodes CASTLEVGYTGELFF. The J gene is TRBJ2-2, the V gene TRBV5-8, with D uncertain. Per germline, CDR1 SGHTS and CDR2 YDEGEE. Trimming left V 6 bases short and J 3 bases short, with 15 bases between. This CDR3 comprises 15 residues.